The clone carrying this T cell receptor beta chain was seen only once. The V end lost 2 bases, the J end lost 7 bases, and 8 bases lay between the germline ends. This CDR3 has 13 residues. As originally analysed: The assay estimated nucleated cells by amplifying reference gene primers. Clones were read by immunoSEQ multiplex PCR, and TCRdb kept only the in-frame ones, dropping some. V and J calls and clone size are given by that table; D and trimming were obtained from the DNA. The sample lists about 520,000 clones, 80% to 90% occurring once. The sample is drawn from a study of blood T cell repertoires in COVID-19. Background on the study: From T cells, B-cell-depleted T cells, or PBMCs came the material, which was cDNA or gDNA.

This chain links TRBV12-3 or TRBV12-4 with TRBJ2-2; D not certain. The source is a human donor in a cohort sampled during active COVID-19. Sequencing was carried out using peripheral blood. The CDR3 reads CASSLLAGGELFF. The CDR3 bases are TGTGCCAGCAGTTTATTGGCAGGCGGGGAGCTGTTTTTT.